This TCR beta chain was captured in a study of CD8 T cells in ankylosing spondylitis. Study results and limitations: Within ankylosing spondylitis blood, a TCR beta motif made up of roughly eight highly homologous variants appeared to be characteristic. In reactive arthritis synovial fluid and blood, some motif variants had been reported before.

MiXCR was run by TCRdb on the 5' RACE reads, yielding one entry per CDR3 protein. The data show a few hundred thousand distinct CDR3 sequences, approximately 17% seen once. Notes on this clonotype: Its antigen is undetermined.

This CDR3 region has 13 residues. The germline gives CDR1 MNHEY, CDR2 SVGEGT. V dropped 6 bases and J dropped 4 bases, with 12 bases sitting between them. This clonotype originated in a male donor with ankylosing spondylitis. The chain recombines TRBV6-2 or TRBV6-3 with TRBJ2-5; D possibly corresponds to TRBD2 (6 bases). The sequenced material came from blood, either unsorted or a sorted T cell fraction (not recorded which). The CDR3, as DNA: TGTGCCAGCAGCGGGAGATTGATAGAGACCCAGTACTTC. This codes for CASSGRLIETQYF.